The source of this T cell receptor beta chain is a study of OX40 agonist ivuxolimab in advanced cancers. Study-level points and caveats: By week 6 at 0.1 to 3.0 mg/kg, blood CD4+ and CD8+ T cells had expanded clonally. The study did not work out the antigen specificity of the expanded peripheral T cells. Among the lowest peripheral clonal expansion occurred in 0.1-3.0 mg/kg partial responders.

With V trimmed by 0 bases and J by 0 bases, 2 bases remained unmatched. The CDR3 sequence is 16 residues long. Germline-derived CDR1 and CDR2 are KGHSH and LQKENI. As concerns this clone: The antigen is not known.

The assay was immunoSEQ multiplex PCR, and TCRdb's table has in-frame clones only and misses some. The sample lists 50,000 to 65,000 clones, approximately 86% occurring once. The specimen was CD4+ or CD8+ T cells sorted from blood, collected in a trial of the OX40 agonist ivuxolimab. The TCR comes from an adult with an advanced solid tumor such as melanoma, head and neck, liver or kidney cancer. This chain links TRBV18 with TRBJ1-3; 7 bases fit TRBD1. CDR3 nucleotide sequence: TGTGCCAGCTCACCACCGCAGGGGGTCTCTGGAAACACCATATATTTT. It yields the protein CASSPPQGVSGNTIYF.